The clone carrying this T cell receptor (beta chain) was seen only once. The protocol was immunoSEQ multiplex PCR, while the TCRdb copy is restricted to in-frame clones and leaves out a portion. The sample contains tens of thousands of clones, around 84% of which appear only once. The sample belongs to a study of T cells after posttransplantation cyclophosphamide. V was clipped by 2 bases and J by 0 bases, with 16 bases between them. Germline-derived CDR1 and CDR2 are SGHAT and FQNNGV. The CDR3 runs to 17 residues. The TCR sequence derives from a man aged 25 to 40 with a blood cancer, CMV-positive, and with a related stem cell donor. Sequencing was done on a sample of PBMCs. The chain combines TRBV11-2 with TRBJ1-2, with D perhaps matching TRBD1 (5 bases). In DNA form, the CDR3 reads TGTGCCAGCAGCTTACGTCGCGTGGGGGGGACTAACTATGGCTACACCTTC. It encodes CASSLRRVGGTNYGYTF.